This TCR beta chain stems from a study of blood T cell repertoires in COVID-19. On the study more broadly: The origin of the acute and convalescent COVID-19 samples was the United States, Italy and Spain. T cells, B-cell-depleted T cells, or PBMCs supplied cDNA or gDNA.

Assay: immunoSEQ multiplex PCR; the TCRdb copy retains only in-frame clones and omits some. The repertoire holds a few hundred thousand clones, roughly nine tenths seen once, with approximately 1.2% in the top ten. This clone appeared a single time. V was shortened by 3 bases and J by 4 bases, with 10 bases between the two germline ends. CDR3 size: 13 residues. Germline CDR1 is SGHNT and CDR2 is YYREEE (reference sequence). This receptor was obtained from a human donor in a cohort exposed to, infected with or recovered from COVID-19 (not recorded which). The donor label of this sample is uncertain. The chain links TRBV5-4 to TRBJ1-2; possible D gene TRBD1, 6 bases. The sample taken for sequencing was PBMCs or T cells enriched from blood (not recorded which). The CDR3 nucleotides are TGTGCCAGCAGCTCGGACAGAACCTATGGCTACACCTTC. Its translation: CASSSDRTYGYTF.